Listed below are T cell receptor beta chains from one sample, sequenced in a study of blood T cells in healthy people across ages. TCRdb fed the 5' RACE reads into MiXCR, producing one record per CDR3 protein. The sample lists about 970,000 distinct CDR3 sequences; roughly 50% were seen once. Sequenced sample: blood. These receptor sequences come from a woman aged 60 to 75 in good health. The conserved cysteine and the conserved F or W are not part of the CDR3 here. The D gene is left open where the match is weak.

j_gene | v_gene | d_gene | CDR3aa
TRBJ2-1 | TRBV28 | TRBD1 | ASSPRQGASSYNEQF
TRBJ2-5 | TRBV20-1 | - | SAETSLETQY
TRBJ2-5 | TRBV29-1 | - | SVEVNRGLQNNEQY
TRBJ2-1 | TRBV7-9 | - | ASSSGTGFLEQF
TRBJ2-1 | TRBV4-3 | TRBD2 | ASSQYPGLAGSSSYNEQF
TRBJ2-7 | TRBV4-2 | TRBD1 | ASSLIPGQTYEQY
TRBJ2-3 | TRBV7-9 | - | ASRSLVDTQY
TRBJ2-1 | TRBV20-1 | - | SASPPPRGEENEQF
TRBJ2-5 | TRBV27 | - | ASSSSVRKETQY
TRBJ2-1 | TRBV29-1 | - | SVAHRGLRNEQF
TRBJ2-3 | TRBV15 | TRBD1 | ATSSGHGTDTDTQY
TRBJ2-2 | TRBV27 | TRBD2 | ATSPLAGGVGTGELF
TRBJ1-6 | TRBV7-3 | - | ASSLTLTGSPLH
TRBJ2-7 | TRBV7-9 | TRBD1 | ASSDRDSSDEQY
TRBJ2-5 | TRBV12-3/TRBV12-4 | - | ASSSSGAAGVETQY
TRBJ2-1 | TRBV6-2/TRBV6-3 | - | ASSYGPKAWYEQF
TRBJ2-1 | TRBV12-3/TRBV12-4 | TRBD1 | ASSTERDSTNNEQF
TRBJ2-1 | TRBV14 | TRBD2 | ASSQDLASGTNEQF
- | TRBV11-2 | TRBD2 | ASSLVGGGTISYEQY
TRBJ2-7 | TRBV27 | - | ASSLYAGRVTYEQY
- | TRBV12-3/TRBV12-4 | TRBD2 | ASSLPRLAGTYEQY
TRBJ1-4 | TRBV7-8 | - | ASSLDQSTNEKLF
- | TRBV11-2 | TRBD1 | ASSLGPLGTGGREQY
TRBJ1-2 | TRBV7-8 | - | ASSLLQGYTNYGYT
TRBJ2-7 | TRBV18 | TRBD2 | ASSPRREGIVGNEQY
TRBJ1-1 | TRBV4-3 | - | ASSLDRYTMNTEAF
TRBJ2-3 | TRBV6-5 | - | ASKWTGTQY
TRBJ1-2 | TRBV5-4 | - | ASSSTGIYGYT
TRBJ2-7 | TRBV20-1 | - | SARDRLGGKKY
TRBJ2-5 | TRBV10-3 | - | AISGAYQETQY
TRBJ2-5 | TRBV6-2/TRBV6-3 | TRBD2 | ASKLSGSKETQY
TRBJ1-2 | TRBV11-2 | - | ASSIVGHPAPSYT
TRBJ2-7 | TRBV21-1 | - | ASSQLGQGLYEQY
TRBJ2-1 | TRBV20-1 | TRBD2 | SVRTSSYNEQF
TRBJ2-7 | TRBV7-2 | TRBD2 | ASSLGSGPSYEQY
- | TRBV20-1 | - | SASKGVGEQY
TRBJ2-5 | TRBV15 | - | ATSRDRRTVETQY